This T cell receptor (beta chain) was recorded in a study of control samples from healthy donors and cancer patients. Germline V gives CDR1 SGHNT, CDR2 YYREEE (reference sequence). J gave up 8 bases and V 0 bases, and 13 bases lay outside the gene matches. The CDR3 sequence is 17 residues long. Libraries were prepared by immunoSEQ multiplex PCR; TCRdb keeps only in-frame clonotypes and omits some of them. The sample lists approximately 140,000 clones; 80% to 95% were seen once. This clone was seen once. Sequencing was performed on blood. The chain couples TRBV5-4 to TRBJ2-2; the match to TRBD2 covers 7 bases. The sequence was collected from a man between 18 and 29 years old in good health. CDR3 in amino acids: CASSLAFFGGTDGELFF. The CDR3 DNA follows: TGTGCCAGCAGCTTGGCCTTTTTCGGGGGGACTGATGGGGAGCTGTTTTTT.